This TCR beta chain was sequenced for a study of blood T cell repertoires in COVID-19. This clone was recorded once. TCRdb's copy holds only in-frame clones and misses some; the assay was immunoSEQ multiplex PCR. The sample includes fewer than 120,000 clones, roughly four fifths of them seen just once. The V and J ends lost 2 bases and 3 bases respectively, with 13 bases between them. This CDR3 region has 15 residues. The germline V gene has CDR1 MNHEY and CDR2 SVGAGI. This clonotype was sampled from a woman between 55 and 75 years old with acute or convalescent COVID-19. The rearrangement links TRBV6-5 to TRBJ1-1; D gene ambiguous. Sequences were obtained from peripheral blood. The CDR3, as DNA: TGTGCCAGCAGTTACCTTTCGGGAACTGACACTGAAGCTTTCTTT. Translated, it gives CASSYLSGTDTEAFF.